This T cell receptor beta chain is drawn from a study of blood T cell repertoires in COVID-19. About the study: Researchers got acute and convalescent COVID-19 samples from the United States, Italy and Spain. T cells, B-cell-depleted T cells, or PBMCs supplied cDNA or gDNA.

Per the study methods: Counts of nucleated cells, estimated from reference gene primer amplification, were obtained. Only in-frame clones appear in the TCRdb table, and some are missing; sequencing was by immunoSEQ multiplex PCR. V, J and clone size are taken as reported in that table, and D and trimming were inferred from the DNA itself. The sample contains roughly 40,000 clones, 70% to 90% of which appear only once. Sequences were obtained from peripheral blood. The sequence was obtained from a human donor in a cohort sampled during active COVID-19.

The CDR3 sequence is CATSDGRENTEAFF. The DNA of the CDR3 is TGTGCCACCAGTGATGGACGGGAGAACACTGAAGCTTTCTTT. This rearrangement joins TRBV24-1 to TRBJ1-1; D gene ambiguous. V was cut by 3 bases and J by 1 base, with 8 bases left in between. Per the germline V gene, CDR1 is KGHDR and CDR2 is SFDVKD. CDR3 length: 14 amino acids.